This passage covers 6 T cell receptor beta chains from one sample sequenced in a study of blood T cells in healthy people across ages. A J-beta primer mix and a sample-barcoded 5' primer were used in a second PCR of about 6 to 12 cycles. TCRdb recomputed calls from the 5' RACE reads with MiXCR, one row per CDR3 protein. The sample carries 550,000 to 600,000 distinct CDR3 sequences, roughly 43% recorded once. Sequenced input: blood. The receptors come from a man aged 80 or over in good health.

Only a few counts were recorded for this clonotype. The chain couples TRBV28 to TRBJ2-1; D might be TRBD1 (6 bases). The V gene lost 6 bases and the J gene lost 10 bases, with 16 bases spanning the gap. The CDR3 consists of 13 residues. Germline V gene lookup returns CDR1 MDHEN and CDR2 SYDVKM. Written as DNA, the CDR3 is TGTGCCAGCAGCCTTGGACAGCCTAGGGAGCAGTTCTTC. This translates into CASSLGQPREQFF.

This clonotype was seen a few times. The chain carries TRBV3-1 and TRBJ2-7, with TRBD1 as a possible D gene (6 bases). CDR1 is LGHDT, CDR2 YNNKEL, per germline (reference sequence). Trimming left V 6 bases short and J 5 bases short, with 14 bases between. CDR3 length equals 13 residues. This chain's CDR3 is CASRTTTGNEQYF. Written as DNA, the CDR3 is TGTGCCAGCAGAACCACGACAGGAAACGAGCAGTACTTC.

The chain's CDR3 is CASREGTGYAEQYF. In nucleotides, the CDR3 is TGTGCCAGCAGGGAAGGTACTGGGTACGCCGAGCAGTACTTC. This sequence joins TRBV25-1 and TRBJ2-7, with unresolved D. The germline V and J ends were trimmed by 6 bases and 6 bases, with 18 bases remaining between them. The CDR3 is made up of 14 amino acids. In germline, CDR1 is MGHDK, CDR2 SYGVNS.

In its sample, this clonotype was seen a few times. The chain recombines TRBV18 with TRBJ2-3; D could derive from TRBD1 or TRBD2 (6 bases each). Germline values: CDR1 KGHSH, CDR2 LQKENI. The CDR3 totals 16 residues. V was shortened by 3 bases and J by 2 bases, with 15 bases between the two germline ends. CDR3 loop: CASSPGGLGITDTQYF. The CDR3 DNA reads TGTGCCAGCTCACCTGGGGGGCTCGGGATCACAGATACGCAGTATTTT.

The chain joins TRBV12-3 or TRBV12-4 to TRBJ2-7, with TRBD2 matching over 11 bases. V gave up 5 bases and J gave up 1 base; unmatched junction bases: 4. The CDR3 length is 15 residues. The CDR3 nucleotides read TGTGCCAGCAGTGTATGGACTAGCGGGTCCTACGAGCAGTACTTC. It yields the protein CASSVWTSGSYEQYF.

As regards this clonotype: An end of the junction differs from the germline gene, which may be a read error. V and J are TRBV20-1 and TRBJ2-5; perhaps TRBD2 as D (6 bases). The CDR3 contains 14 residues. Germline CDR1 is DFQATT and CDR2 is SNEGSKA (reference sequence). The CDR3 is CSASALESLEKQYF. The CDR3, as DNA: TGTAGTGCTAGCGCTCTAGAGAGTTTGGAAAAGCAGTACTTC.